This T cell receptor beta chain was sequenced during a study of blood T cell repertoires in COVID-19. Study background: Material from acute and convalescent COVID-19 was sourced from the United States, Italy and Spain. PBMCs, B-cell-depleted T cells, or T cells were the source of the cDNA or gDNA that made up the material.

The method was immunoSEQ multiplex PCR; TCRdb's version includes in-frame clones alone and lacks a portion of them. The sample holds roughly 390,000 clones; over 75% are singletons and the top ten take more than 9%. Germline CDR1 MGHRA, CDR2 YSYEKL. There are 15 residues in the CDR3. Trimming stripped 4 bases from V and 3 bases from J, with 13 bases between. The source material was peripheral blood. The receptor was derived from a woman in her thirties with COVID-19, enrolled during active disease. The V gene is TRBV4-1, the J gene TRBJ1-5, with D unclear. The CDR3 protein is CASSPSLLHNQPQHF. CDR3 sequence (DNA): TGCGCCAGCAGCCCTTCCCTACTCCACAATCAGCCCCAGCATTTT.